The sequence of this TCR beta chain was determined in a study of OX40 agonist ivuxolimab in advanced cancers. Whole-study context: Patients with hepatocellular carcinoma, melanoma, renal cell or head and neck cancer made up the dose-escalation patients. Overall study findings and caveats: Relative to CD4+ cells, CD8+ T cells on average had more expanded clones. Dose levels from 0.1 to 3.0 mg/kg saw CD4+ and CD8+ blood T cells expand clonally by week 6.

Turning to this clone: What it binds is not known. This same CDR3 is encoded by further DNA sequences in the sample.

Sequencing used immunoSEQ multiplex PCR; TCRdb keeps in-frame clones, though not all of them. The sample consists of about 66,000 clones, 91% of them appearing once. Germline CDR1 MNHEY, CDR2 SMNVEV (reference sequence). V lost 8 bases and J lost 3, with 11 bases in between. CDR3 length equals 13 residues. The starting material was CD4+ or CD8+ T cells sorted from blood, obtained in a trial of the OX40 agonist ivuxolimab. This sequence was found in an adult with an advanced solid tumor such as melanoma, head and neck, liver or kidney cancer. The V call is TRBV27, the J call TRBJ2-4, with D unresolved. CDR3 sequence: CASGNGDKNIQYF. In DNA form, the CDR3 reads TGTGCCAGCGGGAATGGGGACAAAAACATTCAGTACTTC.